The next 24 T cell receptor beta chains were all read from a single sample in a study of Ad26.COV2.S vaccination and SARS-CoV-2 variants (dated by TCRdb to about 2021). The library was made by the immunoSEQ multiplex PCR assay. TCRdb carries this immuneACCESS record with in-frame sequences only. Its versions omit some clonotypes, under half of them owing to an unresolved V gene in the studies checked, with the rest unexplained. In all, the sample holds over 85,000 clones, and 80% of those were seen once. The ten largest clones add up to approximately 15% of the sample. Sample time point, as interpreted from the label and publication: individuals recovered from natural SARS-CoV-2 infection. The starting material was peripheral blood, obtained after recovery from COVID-19. The receptors stem from a human donor who had recovered from COVID-19.

The chain links TRBV7-9 to TRBJ1-1, with no clear D. Between the trimmed V and J ends, which lost 3 bases and 5 bases, there was a span of 10 bases. There are 13 residues in the CDR3. Germline V gene lookup returns CDR1 SEHNR and CDR2 FQNEAQ (reference sequence). The chain's CDR3 is CASSLLTGTEAFF. In DNA, the CDR3 is TGTGCCAGCAGCTTGCTGACCGGGACTGAAGCTTTCTTT.

The chain combines TRBV6-7 with TRBJ2-7; D possibly corresponds to TRBD2 (6 bases). TRBV6-7 is known as an ORF, though its function is uncertain. The CDR3 runs 12 residues. The germline V and J ends were trimmed by 11 bases and 4 bases, with 15 bases remaining between them. The CDR3 DNA sequence: TGTGCCGGTTTACTGGGGGGTTACGAGCAGTACTTC. Translation: CAGLLGGYEQYF.

This clone appeared once. The chain is built from TRBV3-1 (or the pseudogene TRBV3-2) and TRBJ2-7; the D gene is possibly TRBD1 (6 bases). This CDR3 region has 13 residues. With 2 bases removed from V and 2 bases from J, the gap between germline ends came to 7 bases. CDR1 and CDR2 from the germline V gene are LGHDT and YNNKEL (reference sequence). The CDR3 here is CASSQTGTYEQYF. CDR3 nucleotide sequence: TGTGCCAGCAGCCAAACAGGGACCTACGAGCAGTACTTC.

This rearrangement joins TRBV29-1 to TRBJ2-6; D remains unclear. This CDR3 has 13 amino acids. CDR1 SQVTM and CDR2 ANQGSEA come from the germline V gene. V lost 4 bases to trimming and J lost 2 bases, with 6 bases between them. DNA of the CDR3: TGCAGCGTTGGTGACGCTGGGGCCAACGTCCTGACTTTC. Amino acids: CSVGDAGANVLTF.

This clone was seen a few times. CDR3 DNA sequence: TGTGCCAGCAGTTTACCCACGGACGGTTCTGAAGCTTTCTTT. This codes for CASSLPTDGSEAFF. The chain links TRBV28 to TRBJ1-1; no reliable D call. This CDR3 spans 14 amino acids. Germline loops: CDR1 MDHEN, CDR2 SYDVKM. V was cut by 2 bases and J by 6 bases, with 13 bases left in between. The complete variable domain, with remaining parts taken from reference TRBV28 and TRBJ1-1, reads DVKVTQSSRYLVKRTGEKVFLECVQDMDHENMFWYRQDPGLGLRLIYFSYDVKMKEKGDIPEGYSVSREKKERFSLILESASTNQTSMYLCASSLPTDGSEAFFGQGTRLTVV.

The J gene is TRBJ1-3, the V gene TRBV2; the D is unclear. Between the trimmed V and J ends, which lost 1 base and 3 bases, there was a span of 1 base. This CDR3 has 12 residues. Germline loops: CDR1 SNHLY, CDR2 FYNNEI. The CDR3 is CASSEGGNTIYF. In DNA, the CDR3 is TGTGCCAGCAGTGAAGGTGGAAACACCATATATTTT.

J is TRBJ1-6 and V is TRBV9; no reliable D call. This CDR3 region has 13 residues. CDR1 is SGDLS, CDR2 YYNGEE, per germline. The ends were cut back, 0 bases at V and 9 bases at J, with 7 bases in the middle. The CDR3 loop is CASSVGVGSPLHF. CDR3 nucleotides: TGTGCCAGCAGCGTAGGGGTTGGTTCACCCCTCCACTTT.

This clone was counted only a few times. The chain couples TRBV2 to TRBJ1-1, with TRBD1 identical over 9 bases. The CDR3 contains 14 residues. CDR1 and CDR2 from the germline V gene are SNHLY and FYNNEI. With 6 bases clipped from V and 4 bases from J, the junction kept 6 bases outside the gene matches. CDR3 amino acids: CASSGQGPGTEAFF. In nucleotides, the CDR3 is TGTGCCAGCAGCGGACAGGGGCCGGGCACTGAAGCTTTCTTT.

J is TRBJ2-1 and V is TRBV21-1; the D call of TRBD2 is as the table states it, not checked on the DNA. TRBV21-1 is a known pseudogene. This CDR3 spans 17 amino acids. The CDR3 nucleotides are TGTGCCAGCAGCAAAGGGGAGGTGCAACAGCCACACAATGAGCAGTTCTTC. This sequence encodes CASSKGEVQQPHNEQFF.

The V call is TRBV28, the J call TRBJ1-2; weak D call: TRBD1 (5 bases). The V and J ends lost 7 bases and 5 bases respectively, with 14 bases between them. CDR1 and CDR2 (germline): MDHEN, SYDVKM. The CDR3 consists of 13 residues. CDR3 protein: CASTHAGSYGYTF. The CDR3 region has the DNA TGTGCCAGCACTCATGCAGGGTCTTATGGCTACACCTTC.

The rearrangement joins TRBV5-4 to TRBJ2-7, with D tentatively TRBD1 or TRBD2 (6 bases each). CDR1 and CDR2 (germline): SGHNT, YYREEE (reference sequence). V was trimmed by 1 base and J by 2 bases, leaving 22 bases between them. This CDR3 spans 18 amino acids. The CDR3 sequence: CASSLSRGAAGKTYEQYF. The CDR3 bases are TGTGCCAGCAGCTTGAGTAGGGGGGCGGCCGGGAAAACCTACGAGCAGTACTTC.

The chain joins TRBV3-1 (or the pseudogene TRBV3-2) to TRBJ1-2; no clear D gene. The CDR3 is made up of 12 amino acids. Germline CDR1 LGHDT, CDR2 YNNKEL (reference sequence). V lost 1 base and J lost 5, with 5 bases in between. DNA of the CDR3: TGTGCCAGCAGCCAAGGGGAGTATGGCTACACCTTC. The encoded protein is CASSQGEYGYTF.

The rearrangement joins TRBV6-2 or TRBV6-3 to TRBJ1-4; D gene unclear. The germline gives CDR1 MNHEY, CDR2 SVGEGT. The CDR3 is made up of 12 amino acids. V was cut by 5 bases and J by 5 bases, with 6 bases left in between. The CDR3 nucleotides read TGTGCCAGCAGTCAGTTGAATGAAAAACTGTTTTTT. Residues: CASSQLNEKLFF.

This sequence joins TRBV7-9 and TRBJ1-6, with D possibly matching TRBD1 (6 bases). CDR1 is SEHNR and CDR2 is FQNEAQ in the germline V gene (reference sequence). The CDR3 contains 14 residues. The V gene lost 5 bases and the J gene lost 7 bases, with 12 bases spanning the gap. The CDR3 region is CASSPWTENSPLHF. Here the CDR3 DNA reads TGTGCCAGCAGCCCCTGGACAGAGAATTCACCCCTCCACTTT. The whole variable domain, remainder taken from reference TRBV7-9 and TRBJ1-6, is DTGVSQNPRHKITKRGQNVTFRCDPISEHNRLYWYRQTLGQGPEFLTYFQNEAQLEKSRLLSDRFSAERPKGSFSTLEIQRTEQGDSAMYLCASSPWTENSPLHFGNGTRLTVT.

V is TRBV28 and J is TRBJ1-2; the match to TRBD1 covers 7 bases. Losses at the gene ends were 11 bases for V and 6 bases for J; bases not matched to a gene: 12. Germline V gene sequence: CDR1 MDHEN, CDR2 SYDVKM. The CDR3 is 13 amino acids. The DNA for the CDR3 is TGTGCCGGCCAGAGTACAGGGGATCATGGCTACACCTTC. Protein product: CAGQSTGDHGYTF.

The gene calls are TRBV28 and TRBJ1-6, with a tentative D call TRBD1 (6 bases). This CDR3 is built from 15 residues. Trimming cost V 5 bases and J 0 bases, with 8 bases left between them. Germline V gene data show CDR1 as MDHEN and CDR2 as SYDVKM. The CDR3 loop is CASSGGASYNSPLHF. The CDR3 nucleotides are TGTGCCAGCAGTGGGGGGGCCTCCTATAATTCACCCCTCCACTTT.

There are many counts of this clone. The chain carries TRBV30 and TRBJ1-5, with D possibly being TRBD1 (6 bases). This CDR3 spans 16 amino acids. Germline CDR1 and CDR2: GTSNPN and SVGIG (reference sequence). V lost 2 bases to trimming and J lost 2 bases, with 16 bases between them. The CDR3: CAWSRGGHGGNQPQHF. CDR3 coding DNA: TGTGCCTGGAGTAGAGGGGGACATGGTGGCAATCAGCCCCAGCATTTT.

The V gene is TRBV7-3, the J gene TRBJ2-7, with D perhaps matching TRBD1 (5 bases). Germline CDR1 reads SGHTA; CDR2 reads FQGTGA. The CDR3 covers 14 residues. The germline V and J ends were trimmed by 1 base and 5 bases, with 12 bases remaining between them. In nucleotides, the CDR3 is TGTGCCAGCAGCTTAATGAGTGGGGCCCACGAGCAGTACTTC. It is translated as CASSLMSGAHEQYF.

The chain couples TRBV30 to TRBJ1-4; 9 bases align to TRBD1. Germline CDR1 reads GTSNPN; CDR2 reads SVGIG (reference sequence). V shed 5 bases and J 2 bases; nucleotides not matched to a gene: 6. This CDR3 has 15 amino acids. The CDR3 loop reads CAWAGQGFTNEKLFF. In DNA form, the CDR3 reads TGTGCCTGGGCGGGACAGGGTTTCACTAATGAAAAACTGTTTTTT. The complete variable domain, with remaining parts taken from reference TRBV30 and TRBJ1-4, reads SQTIHQWPATLVQPVGSPLSLECTVEGTSNPNLYWYRQAAGRGLQLLFYSVGIGQISSEVPQNLSASRPQDRQFILSSKKLLLSDSGFYLCAWAGQGFTNEKLFFGSGTQLSVL.

This clone was found once. CDR3 amino acids: CASRSGGHTGELFF. CDR3 nucleotides: TGTGCCAGCAGGTCCGGGGGGCACACCGGGGAGCTGTTTTTT. The chain recombines TRBV27 with TRBJ2-2, with a tentative D call TRBD2 (7 bases). The V gene's germline CDR1 is MNHEY and CDR2 SMNVEV (reference sequence). The CDR3 runs to 14 residues. Trimming removed 6 bases at V and 3 bases at J, with 11 bases between.

This CDR3 reads CASSSGTGSYNEQFF. CDR3 nucleotides: TGCGCCAGCAGCTCCGGGACAGGCAGTTACAATGAGCAGTTCTTC. The chain has TRBV5-1 and TRBJ2-1; 8 nucleotides align to TRBD1. The CDR3 loop spans 15 amino acids. The V gene's germline CDR1 is SGHRS and CDR2 YFSETQ. After removal of 3 bases from V and 4 bases from J, the junction contained 6 bases not matched to a gene.

This sequence joins TRBV5-4 and TRBJ1-2; 8 positions match TRBD1. CDR1 and CDR2 (germline): SGHNT, YYREEE (reference sequence). The V and J ends lost 5 bases and 3 bases, in that order; junction bases with no gene match: 6. This CDR3 comprises 14 residues. Here the CDR3 reads CASRSGTGHYGYTF. CDR3 in DNA: TGTGCCAGCAGATCCGGGACAGGCCACTATGGCTACACCTTC.

For this clone: Other DNA variants within this sample encode the same CDR3. The chain links TRBV30 to TRBJ1-1; D may be TRBD1 (5 bases). This CDR3 contains 13 residues. Trimming removed 2 bases at V and 1 base at J, with 8 bases between. CDR1 and CDR2 from the germline V gene are GTSNPN and SVGIG (reference sequence). CDR3 residues: CAWSRGTNTEAFF. CDR3 sequence (DNA): TGTGCCTGGAGTAGGGGAACGAACACTGAAGCTTTCTTT.

The rearrangement uses TRBV2 and TRBJ1-5; the D gene is possibly TRBD1 (5 bases). The V end was cut by 6 bases, the J end by 6 bases, with 9 bases between. The CDR3 contains 12 residues. Germline loops: CDR1 SNHLY, CDR2 FYNNEI. The DNA for the CDR3 is TGTGCCAGCAGCAAGGACATTCAGCCCCAGCATTTT. Its translation is CASSKDIQPQHF.